These 28 T cell receptor beta chains were all obtained from the same sample, sequenced in a study of T cell responses to AZD1222 COVID-19 vaccine. TCRdb keeps only in-frame clones here, not all; method: immunoSEQ multiplex PCR. Among 150,000 to 200,000 clones listed, roughly 90% were seen once. The sample consisted of peripheral blood, taken 28 days after the second AZD1222 dose. These receptors came from an adult who received the AZD1222 COVID-19 vaccine.

J is TRBJ1-1 and V is TRBV7-2; D is unresolved. CDR1 SGHTA and CDR2 FQGNSA come from the germline V gene. The V and J ends lost 5 bases and 1 base respectively, with 5 bases between them. The CDR3 is 12 residues long. The CDR3 DNA is TGTGCCAGCAGCCACACGAACACTGAAGCTTTCTTT. Protein: CASSHTNTEAFF.

CDR3 amino acids: CASSMTGSQPQHF. The DNA for the CDR3 is TGTGCCAGTAGTATGACAGGGAGTCAGCCCCAGCATTTT. V usage is TRBV19 and J usage is TRBJ1-5; the match to TRBD1 covers 7 bases. Germline V lookup: CDR1 LNHDA, CDR2 SQIVND (reference sequence). The V and J ends lost 3 bases and 6 bases, in that order; junction bases with no gene match: 2. The CDR3 is 13 residues long.

The chain employs TRBV28 and TRBJ2-7; D is tentatively TRBD1 or TRBD2 (5 bases each). CDR1 MDHEN and CDR2 SYDVKM come from the germline V gene. This CDR3 has 15 residues. Trimming took 6 bases from V and 2 from J, leaving 17 bases between them. As DNA, the CDR3 is TGTGCCAGCAGCCGGCGACAAATGGGACCCTACGAGCAGTACTTC. As protein: CASSRRQMGPYEQYF.

V and J are TRBV3-1 (or the pseudogene TRBV3-2) and TRBJ1-3; 8 bases match TRBD1. V shed 1 base and J 4 bases; nucleotides not matched to a gene: 6. The germline V gene encodes CDR1 LGHDT and CDR2 YNNKEL (reference sequence). CDR3 length equals 16 residues. The CDR3 loop is CASSQGKDRDGNTIYF. The DNA of the CDR3 is TGTGCCAGCAGCCAAGGAAAGGACAGGGACGGAAACACCATATATTTT.

This chain uses TRBV16 with TRBJ1-2, with no clear D. V lost 0 bases to trimming and J lost 7 bases, with 6 bases between them. Germline values: CDR1 KGHSY, CDR2 FQNENV. The CDR3 extends over 12 amino acids. The CDR3 reads CASSQSIPGYTF. CDR3 DNA sequence: TGTGCCAGCAGCCAATCAATCCCTGGCTACACCTTC. Supplemented by reference TRBV16 and TRBJ1-2, the full variable domain reads GEEVAQTPKHLVRGEGQKAKLYCAPIKGHSYVFWYQQVLKNEFKFLISFQNENVFDETGMPKERFSAKCLPNSPCSLEIQATKLEDSAVYFCASSQSIPGYTFGSGTRLTVV.

The rearrangement uses TRBV19 and TRBJ1-5, with TRBD1 matching 10 bases. The CDR3 contains 16 residues. The V gene's germline CDR1 is LNHDA and CDR2 SQIVND (reference sequence). V shed 6 bases, J shed 3 bases, and the junction held 8 bases outside the gene matches. The CDR3 bases are TGTGCCAGTAGCAGGGACAGGGGAGGTCTCAATCAGCCCCAGCATTTT. This codes for CASSRDRGGLNQPQHF.

This chain joins TRBV28 and TRBJ1-2; 8 bases line up with TRBD1. V shed 6 bases and J 0 bases; nucleotides not matched to a gene: 6. Germline-derived CDR1 and CDR2 are MDHEN and SYDVKM. This CDR3 is 15 amino acids long. This chain's CDR3 is CASRSQGAPNYGYTF. CDR3 nucleotides: TGTGCCAGCAGATCTCAGGGGGCTCCTAACTATGGCTACACCTTC.

The V and J genes are TRBV7-8 and TRBJ1-2, with a tentative D call TRBD1 (5 bases). Trimming removed 7 bases at V and 7 bases at J, with 19 bases between. There are 14 residues in the CDR3. Per germline, CDR1 SGHVS and CDR2 FQNEAQ. CDR3 sequence (DNA): TGTGCCAGCACCCCGAGGGGCCCCGCCGGTGGCTACACCTTC. Its translation is CASTPRGPAGGYTF.

The chain recombines TRBV11-1 with TRBJ1-1; D is ambiguous. Trimming cost V 0 bases and J 8 bases, with 10 bases left between them. The CDR3 consists of 13 residues. Germline assignment: CDR1 SGHAT and CDR2 FQDESV (reference sequence). This CDR3 is CASSLASGREAFF. The CDR3 bases are TGTGCCAGCAGCTTAGCGTCAGGCAGGGAAGCTTTCTTT.

The chain recombines TRBV7-3 with TRBJ2-1; 9 bases agree with TRBD2. The CDR3 extends over 17 amino acids. The V gene's germline CDR1 is SGHTA and CDR2 FQGTGA. V lost 5 bases and J lost 6; bases outside the gene matches: 14. The CDR3 sequence is CASSPTGGRALGNEQFF. CDR3 DNA: TGTGCCAGCAGCCCCACGGGCGGGAGGGCCTTGGGCAATGAGCAGTTCTTC. The full variable domain, in which reference TRBV7-3 and TRBJ2-1 provide the parts outside the CDR3, is GAGVSQTPSNKVTEKGKYVELRCDPISGHTALYWYRQSLGQGPEFLIYFQGTGAADDSGLPNDRFFAVRPEGSVSTLKIQRTERGDSAVYLCASSPTGGRALGNEQFFGPGTRLTVL.

This clone was found a few times. The J gene is TRBJ1-2, the V gene TRBV5-5, with D possibly being TRBD1 (6 bases). Germline values: CDR1 SGHKS, CDR2 YYEKEE (reference sequence). V lost 3 bases, J lost 4 bases, and 16 bases lay in between. The CDR3 length is 15 residues. In DNA form, the CDR3 reads TGTGCCAGCAGCTCACAGGGTCTCCTAACCTATGGCTACACCTTC. It encodes CASSSQGLLTYGYTF.

The chain couples TRBV2 to TRBJ1-4; no definite D call. The CDR3 spans 13 residues. CDR1 is SNHLY, CDR2 FYNNEI, per germline. V lost 6 bases, J lost 8 bases, and 13 bases lay in between. CDR3 nucleotides: TGTGCCAGCAGACCGATACCGGGGGAAAAACTGTTTTTT. Translated: CASRPIPGEKLFF.

The V and J genes are TRBV5-1 and TRBJ2-3; TRBD1 agrees at 10 bases. After removal of 6 bases from V and 4 bases from J, the junction contained 8 bases not matched to a gene. Germline V CDR1 and CDR2: SGHRS, YFSETQ. CDR3 size: 15 residues. This CDR3 reads CASTPGTGVADTQYF. In DNA form, the CDR3 reads TGCGCCAGCACCCCCGGGACAGGGGTGGCAGATACGCAGTATTTT.

The V gene is TRBV29-1, the J gene TRBJ2-7; 7 bases agree with TRBD2. V lost 6 bases and J lost 5; bases outside the gene matches: 10. Looked up from germline, CDR1 is SQVTM and CDR2 is ANQGSEA. The CDR3 totals 13 residues. In DNA form, the CDR3 reads TGCAGCGTATTACCGCCCGGGGGGAACGAGCAGTACTTC. It specifies CSVLPPGGNEQYF.

V is TRBV5-5 and J is TRBJ1-1; D remains unclear. From germline, CDR1 is SGHKS and CDR2 YYEKEE (reference sequence). Trimming removed 4 bases from V and 6 bases from J, with 19 bases in between. This CDR3 comprises 15 residues. CDR3 amino acids: CASSVIITDYSEAFF. As DNA, the CDR3 is TGTGCCAGCAGCGTCATTATCACCGATTATTCTGAAGCTTTCTTT.

This clone was recorded a few times. CDR3 amino acids: CASSLGQRYEQYF. CDR3 coding DNA: TGTGCCAGCTCACTCGGACAACGGTACGAGCAGTACTTC. The chain joins TRBV18 to TRBJ2-7; D perhaps matches TRBD1 (5 bases). The CDR3 loop spans 13 amino acids. Germline assignment: CDR1 KGHSH and CDR2 LQKENI. V dropped 4 bases and J dropped 4 bases, with 11 bases sitting between them.

J is TRBJ1-3 and V is TRBV18; TRBD1 agrees at 8 bases. The V gene's germline CDR1 is KGHSH and CDR2 LQKENI. Unmatched junction bases numbered 8, after V lost 6 bases and J lost 4 bases. This CDR3 is built from 15 residues. The CDR3 spells CASSPIGQGGNTIYF. The CDR3 DNA sequence: TGTGCCAGCTCTCCAATAGGACAGGGAGGAAACACCATATATTTT.

This clone came up once. The J gene is TRBJ1-2, the V gene TRBV18; tentatively, D is TRBD1 (5 bases). Germline loops: CDR1 KGHSH, CDR2 LQKENI. Trimming shortened V by 0 bases and J by 13 bases, and 18 bases separated the two germline ends. The CDR3 is 14 residues long. For the CDR3, the DNA is TGTGCCAGCTCACCACCAGCGGGGGTAGTGTATTCCACCTTC. It encodes CASSPPAGVVYSTF.

The chain links TRBV6-2 or TRBV6-3 to TRBJ1-2; D unresolved. The CDR3 spans 12 residues. Between the trimmed V and J ends, which lost 2 bases and 8 bases, there was a span of 9 bases. CDR1 and CDR2 from the germline V gene are MNHEY and SVGEGT. The CDR3 nucleotides read TGTGCCAGCAGTTACCCCAGCGGGGGCTACACCTTC. Translating it yields CASSYPSGGYTF.

The V gene is TRBV28, the J gene TRBJ2-1; the D gene is possibly TRBD2 (6 bases). This CDR3 contains 16 residues. V lost 6 bases, J lost 0 bases, and 15 bases lay in between. CDR1 and CDR2 from the germline V gene are MDHEN and SYDVKM. The CDR3 nucleotides read TGTGCCAGCAGAATTACTAGCAAAAGCTCCTACAATGAGCAGTTCTTC. Protein sequence: CASRITSKSSYNEQFF.

This chain uses TRBV5-1 with TRBJ2-5; D is possibly TRBD2 (5 bases). The CDR3 covers 15 residues. V lost 2 bases and J lost 5, with 16 bases in between. Germline V gene data show CDR1 as SGHRS and CDR2 as YFSETQ. CDR3 amino acids: CASSLKGRAEETQYF. CDR3 bases: TGCGCCAGCAGCTTAAAAGGGCGGGCGGAGGAGACCCAGTACTTC.

The rearrangement links TRBV7-8 to TRBJ2-1, with D maybe TRBD1 (6 bases). The V gene's germline CDR1 is SGHVS and CDR2 FQNEAQ. The ends were cut back, 5 bases at V and 2 bases at J, with 16 bases in the middle. This CDR3 region has 16 residues. CDR3 sequence (DNA): TGTGCCAGCAGCCCCGGGGCCCAGGGGCCCTACAATGAGCAGTTCTTC. Translated: CASSPGAQGPYNEQFF. Variable domain in full (rest from reference TRBV7-8 and TRBJ2-1): GAGVSQSPRYKVAKRGQDVALRCDPISGHVSLFWYQQALGQGPEFLTYFQNEAQLDKSGLPSDRFFAERPEGSVSTLKIQRTQQEDSAVYLCASSPGAQGPYNEQFFGPGTRLTVL.

V is TRBV3-1 (or the pseudogene TRBV3-2) and J is TRBJ2-3; maybe TRBD2 (7 bases). The CDR3 is 20 amino acids. Trimming stripped 3 bases from V and 2 bases from J, with 27 bases between. Germline CDR1 LGHDT, CDR2 YNNKEL (reference sequence). CDR3 residues: CASSQGGGRPGGPYTDTQYF. CDR3 sequence (DNA): TGTGCCAGCAGCCAGGGGGGGGGCAGGCCCGGCGGGCCCTACACAGATACGCAGTATTTT.

This clone was found once. V usage is TRBV7-9 and J usage is TRBJ1-5; D is unclear. This CDR3 is built from 15 residues. The germline V gene encodes CDR1 SEHNR and CDR2 FQNEAQ (reference sequence). V was shortened by 1 base and J by 7 bases, with 14 bases between the two germline ends. The CDR3 region has the DNA TGTGCCAGCAGCTTAGGAGGGCAGTTTGGACAGCCCCAGCATTTT. Amino acids: CASSLGGQFGQPQHF.

This chain uses TRBV16 with TRBJ1-1, with unresolved D. This CDR3 has 11 amino acids. Germline V CDR1 and CDR2: KGHSY, FQNENV. Trimming pared 4 bases from V and 6 bases from J, leaving 6 bases between. For the CDR3, the DNA is TGTGCCAGCAGCCGCCGCCCTGAAGCTTTCTTT. This codes for CASSRRPEAFF.

The chain combines TRBV7-9 with TRBJ2-6, with D unclear. This CDR3 has 15 residues. From germline, CDR1 is SEHNR and CDR2 FQNEAQ (reference sequence). Trimming stripped 5 bases from V and 0 bases from J, with 8 bases between. CDR3: CASSLQSSGANVLTF. Written as DNA, the CDR3 is TGTGCCAGCAGCCTTCAAAGCTCTGGGGCCAACGTCCTGACTTTC.

This CDR3 reads CASSEEGRAQETQYF. The CDR3 DNA reads as TGTGCCAGCAGTGAAGAGGGCAGGGCCCAAGAGACCCAGTACTTC. The chain links TRBV6-1 to TRBJ2-5; D is perhaps TRBD1 (5 bases). The CDR3 contains 15 residues. Germline V CDR1 and CDR2: MNHNS, SASEGT. Between the trimmed V and J ends, which lost 1 base and 1 base, there was a span of 10 bases.

The rearrangement links TRBV9 to TRBJ2-1; TRBD2 agrees at 7 bases. From germline, CDR1 is SGDLS and CDR2 YYNGEE. The CDR3 spans 15 residues. With 5 bases clipped from V and 6 bases from J, the junction kept 11 bases outside the gene matches. Here the CDR3 reads CASRAAGVAGNEQFF. CDR3 nucleotide sequence: TGTGCCAGCAGGGCCGCGGGAGTAGCGGGCAATGAGCAGTTCTTC.